The 2 T cell receptor beta chains in this list originate from one sample, sequenced in a study of T cells in localized non-small cell lung cancer. Produced via immunoSEQ multiplex PCR; TCRdb's table is partial and in-frame only. The table records some 6,700 clones, 43% of them present only once. Material: lung tumor tissue, obtained before any cancer treatment. These receptors were collected from a man aged 40 to 69 with stage III lung adenocarcinoma.

The gene calls are TRBV11-3 and TRBJ2-2; D is ambiguous. This CDR3 has 15 residues. The V and J ends lost 4 bases and 2 bases respectively, with 11 bases between them. Germline-derived CDR1 and CDR2 are SGHNT and YENEEA. The CDR3 coding sequence is TGTGCCAGCAGCTATTGGACGGAAAACACCGGGGAGCTGTTTTTT. Residues: CASSYWTENTGELFF.

The V gene is TRBV18, the J gene TRBJ1-3, with a weak D call TRBD1 (6 bases). The CDR3 is made up of 14 amino acids. Germline CDR1 reads KGHSH; CDR2 reads LQKENI. The V gene lost 6 bases and the J gene lost 0 bases, with 9 bases spanning the gap. CDR3 DNA: TGTGCCAGCTCGCGGGACACCTCTGGAAACACCATATATTTT. Protein sequence: CASSRDTSGNTIYF.